Shown below are 2 T cell receptor beta chains from a single sample sequenced in a study of control samples from healthy donors and cancer patients. Here immunoSEQ multiplex PCR was the method, and the copy in TCRdb shows in-frame clones only, minus some. The sample holds 90,000 to 140,000 clones, 83% seen once. Input material: blood. These receptors were taken from a woman between 50 and 59 years old in good health.

The chain links TRBV9 to TRBJ1-4; D possibly corresponds to TRBD1 (6 bases). V lost 2 bases and J lost 11, with 16 bases in between. Germline CDR1 and CDR2: SGDLS and YYNGEE. This CDR3 has 14 amino acids. DNA for the CDR3: TGTGCCAGCAGCGTCCAACAGGGAGATGGGAAACTGTTTTTT. Amino acid sequence: CASSVQQGDGKLFF.

J is TRBJ1-2 and V is TRBV9; D unclear. Germline assignment: CDR1 SGDLS and CDR2 YYNGEE. The length of the CDR3 is 13 residues. With 0 bases removed from V and 8 bases from J, the gap between germline ends came to 11 bases. The CDR3 region is CASSVDGFGGYTF. CDR3 nucleotides: TGTGCCAGCAGCGTAGATGGTTTTGGGGGCTACACCTTC.